This entry concerns a single TCR beta chain. Its antigen is currently unknown. CDR1 LNHNV and CDR2 YYDKDF come from the germline V gene (reference sequence). The V gene end was trimmed by 5 bases and the J gene end by 4 bases; junction bases not matched to a gene: 6. The CDR3 loop spans 16 amino acids. This entry comes from a study of T-cell reconstitution after alpha-beta-depleted transplantation in children. General study points: Several hundred rapidly expanded clones from non-depleted graft cells reportedly supplied alpha-beta T cells about two months post-transplant.

Unique molecular identifiers were built into the TCRbeta library. One entry per CDR3 protein results from TCRdb running MiXCR on the PCR reads. The repertoire holds 350,000 to 500,000 distinct CDR3 sequences, around 46% seen once, with roughly a quarter in the top ten. The chain uses TRBV15 and TRBJ2-3, with 13 bases identical to TRBD2. The TCR was taken from a girl aged 2 to 9 with aplastic anemia, due to receive a stem cell transplant. The source material was PBMCs, sampled before TCRalphabeta/CD19-depleted stem cell transplant. The CDR3 region is CATSRGTSGTPDTQYF. The CDR3 DNA reads TGTGCCACCAGCCGAGGGACTAGCGGGACCCCAGATACGCAGTATTTT. Full variable domain (missing parts from reference TRBV15 and TRBJ2-3): DAMVIQNPRYQVTQFGKPVTLSCSQTLNHNVMYWYQQKSSQAPKLLFHYYDKDFNNEADTPDNFQSRRPNTSFCFLDIRSPGLGDTAMYLCATSRGTSGTPDTQYFGPGTRLTVL.